The 24 T cell receptor beta chains below were found in one sample sequenced in a study of cytomegalovirus exposure and HLA in healthy donors (dated by TCRdb to the late 2010s). The library was generated by the immunoSEQ multiplex PCR assay. TCRdb holds this immuneACCESS table with in-frame rearrangements only. Some clones are missing; in checked studies, unresolved V genes explain under half, and the rest has no known cause. Counted in this sample were 140,000 to 150,000 clones; 87% of them appeared once. Of the sample, less than 5.5% falls within the top ten clones. The sample was PBMCs. These receptors all stem from a man aged 18 to 35 in good health and CMV-seropositive.

A single count supports this clone. This rearrangement joins TRBV6-1 to TRBJ2-1, with a tentative D call TRBD2 (5 bases). This CDR3 contains 15 residues. V lost 4 bases and J lost 2, with 12 bases in between. Per germline, CDR1 MNHNS and CDR2 SASEGT. Here the CDR3 DNA reads TGTGCCAGCAGTGCGATTAGCGATACCTACAATGAGCAGTTCTTC. Amino acid sequence: CASSAISDTYNEQFF.

This chain uses TRBV5-1 with TRBJ1-5, with D perhaps TRBD1 (6 bases). Trimming stripped 4 bases from V and 3 bases from J, with 11 bases between. This CDR3 has 14 residues. CDR1 and CDR2 from the germline V gene are SGHRS and YFSETQ. The CDR3 nucleotides are TGCGCCAGCAGCCAGGACAGTTTCAATCAGCCCCAGCATTTT. Translated, it gives CASSQDSFNQPQHF. Full variable domain (rest looked up from reference TRBV5-1 and TRBJ1-5): KAGVTQTPRYLIKTRGQQVTLSCSPISGHRSVSWYQQTPGQGLQFLFEYFSETQRNKGNFPGRFSGRQFSNSRSEMNVSTLELGDSALYLCASSQDSFNQPQHFGDGTRLSIL.

The chain recombines TRBV19 with TRBJ1-1; 8 positions match TRBD1. CDR1 is LNHDA, CDR2 SQIVND, per germline (reference sequence). This CDR3 region has 14 residues. The trim removed 3 bases at V and 3 bases at J, leaving 3 bases unmatched. The CDR3 bases are TGTGCCAGTAGTATGGGACAGGAGGACACTGAAGCTTTCTTT. This codes for CASSMGQEDTEAFF.

The chain employs TRBV27 and TRBJ1-1; D is ambiguous. The V end lost 5 bases, the J end lost 1 base, and 11 bases lay between the germline ends. Germline assignment: CDR1 MNHEY and CDR2 SMNVEV (reference sequence). The CDR3 contains 14 residues. DNA of the CDR3: TGTGCCAGCAGTCCCCCGCGGGGGAACACTGAAGCTTTCTTT. This sequence encodes CASSPPRGNTEAFF.

The chain employs TRBV5-5 and TRBJ1-2; D is unresolved. Looked up from germline, CDR1 is SGHKS and CDR2 is YYEKEE (reference sequence). This CDR3 comprises 14 residues. The V end lost 4 bases, the J end lost 8 bases, and 18 bases lay between the germline ends. CDR3 loop: CASSLTTTAGGYTF. The DNA for the CDR3 is TGTGCCAGCAGCCTGACCACCACCGCGGGAGGCTACACCTTC. Full variable domain (rest looked up from reference TRBV5-5 and TRBJ1-2): DAGVTQSPTHLIKTRGQQVTLRCSPISGHKSVSWYQQVLGQGPQFIFQYYEKEERGRGNFPDRFSARQFPNYSSELNVNALLLGDSALYLCASSLTTTAGGYTFGSGTRLTVV.

The genes are TRBV27 and TRBJ2-1, with 14 positions matching TRBD2. The CDR3 consists of 20 residues. J gave up 5 bases and V 6 bases, and 18 bases lay outside the gene matches. CDR1 MNHEY and CDR2 SMNVEV come from the germline V gene (reference sequence). The CDR3 loop is CASSPFPGLAGAPENNEQFF. The CDR3 coding sequence is TGTGCCAGCAGCCCCTTTCCGGGACTAGCGGGGGCACCGGAAAACAATGAGCAGTTCTTC.

V is TRBV6-1 and J is TRBJ2-2; a weak D match, TRBD1 (5 bases). The CDR3 runs 15 residues. Trimming stripped 3 bases from V and 0 bases from J, with 8 bases between. Germline CDR1 is MNHNS and CDR2 is SASEGT. CDR3 DNA: TGTGCCAGCAGTGAGCAGGGCACGAACACCGGGGAGCTGTTTTTT. The encoded protein is CASSEQGTNTGELFF.

The rearrangement uses TRBV6-5 and TRBJ2-7; D remains ambiguous. The CDR3 has 13 residues. Per the germline V gene, CDR1 is MNHEY and CDR2 is SVGAGI. V lost 2 bases and J 3 bases, leaving 8 bases between the germline ends. CDR3 in amino acids: CASSYVQSYEQYF. The CDR3 DNA is TGTGCCAGCAGTTACGTACAAAGCTACGAGCAGTACTTC.

There are a few counts of this clone. The chain carries TRBV6-5 and TRBJ1-2, with D perhaps matching TRBD1 (6 bases). The V end was cut by 10 bases, the J end by 3 bases, with 15 bases between. Germline V CDR1 and CDR2: MNHEY, SVGAGI. The CDR3 extends over 13 amino acids. DNA of the CDR3: TGTGCCACCATGGGGGAGGGGGACTATGGCTACACCTTC. This codes for CATMGEGDYGYTF.

J is TRBJ1-1 and V is TRBV27, with D hard to call. V was shortened by 0 bases and J by 1 base, with 6 bases between the two germline ends. The CDR3 extends over 14 amino acids. Germline V lookup: CDR1 MNHEY, CDR2 SMNVEV (reference sequence). CDR3 sequence reads: CASSLSEANTEAFF. CDR3 DNA: TGTGCCAGCAGTTTATCAGAGGCGAACACTGAAGCTTTCTTT.

This chain links TRBV2 with TRBJ2-6; D unresolved. Germline V gives CDR1 SNHLY, CDR2 FYNNEI. The CDR3 totals 15 residues. Trimming took off 1 base at V and 5 bases at J, with 9 bases between the two ends. CDR3 loop: CASSEGAVRANVLTF. The CDR3 coding sequence is TGTGCCAGCAGTGAAGGGGCAGTCCGGGCCAACGTCCTGACTTTC.

This clone appeared a few times. V usage is TRBV30 and J usage is TRBJ2-7; possible D gene TRBD1, 6 bases. Germline values: CDR1 GTSNPN, CDR2 SVGIG (reference sequence). CDR3 length: 13 amino acids. Trimming removed 1 base at V and 3 bases at J, with 10 bases between. DNA of the CDR3: TGTGCCTGGAGTGGTGACAGGAACTACGAGCAGTACTTC. Protein product: CAWSGDRNYEQYF.

This clone was detected a few times. The chain recombines TRBV5-1 with TRBJ1-2; the match to TRBD1 covers 8 bases. This CDR3 contains 17 residues. J was trimmed by 0 bases and V by 2 bases; bases with no gene match: 9. Looked up from germline, CDR1 is SGHRS and CDR2 is YFSETQ. The CDR3 region has the DNA TGCGCCAGCAGCTTCGGACAGGGAGAAGAACCTAACTATGGCTACACCTTC. Amino acid sequence: CASSFGQGEEPNYGYTF. Full variable domain (missing parts from reference TRBV5-1 and TRBJ1-2): KAGVTQTPRYLIKTRGQQVTLSCSPISGHRSVSWYQQTPGQGLQFLFEYFSETQRNKGNFPGRFSGRQFSNSRSEMNVSTLELGDSALYLCASSFGQGEEPNYGYTFGSGTRLTVV.

The chain uses TRBV6-1 and TRBJ2-1; D is ambiguous. V gave up 8 bases and J gave up 0 bases, with 8 bases separating them. This CDR3 comprises 13 residues. Germline loops: CDR1 MNHNS, CDR2 SASEGT. CDR3 residues: CASGRSSYNEQFF. The CDR3 DNA follows: TGTGCCAGCGGAAGGAGCTCCTACAATGAGCAGTTCTTC.

This clone occurred once. The chain recombines TRBV5-1 with TRBJ1-1; 8 nucleotides agree with TRBD1. CDR1 SGHRS and CDR2 YFSETQ come from the germline V gene. The V gene end was trimmed by 2 bases and the J gene end by 6 bases; junction bases not matched to a gene: 15. The CDR3 loop spans 17 amino acids. The CDR3 nucleotides are TGCGCCAGCAGCTTTGCTCTGGTTGGACAGGGAAGTGCTGAAGCTTTCTTT. Translation: CASSFALVGQGSAEAFF.

The chain carries TRBV7-8 and TRBJ1-1; D remains unclear. The V gene's germline CDR1 is SGHVS and CDR2 FQNEAQ. The V gene lost 2 bases and the J gene lost 0 bases, with 7 bases spanning the gap. The CDR3 covers 14 residues. Here the CDR3 DNA reads TGTGCCAGCAGCTTAAGCCGGGTGAACACTGAAGCTTTCTTT. As protein: CASSLSRVNTEAFF.

V gene TRBV5-4 combines with J gene TRBJ2-5, with D possibly TRBD2 on 7 matching bases. This CDR3 is built from 15 residues. Trimming left V 4 bases short and J 4 bases short, with 17 bases between. Germline CDR1 reads SGHNT; CDR2 reads YYREEE (reference sequence). The DNA of the CDR3 is TGTGCCAGCAGCCCTCGAGACGGGGGGCGAGAGACCCAGTACTTC. This codes for CASSPRDGGRETQYF.

DNA of the CDR3: TGTGCCAGCAGCGAAAGCCCCGGGACAGTGCTTGGAAAACTGTTTTTT. Translating it yields CASSESPGTVLGKLFF. The chain links TRBV7-9 to TRBJ1-4; 7 nucleotides match TRBD1. CDR1 and CDR2 from the germline V gene are SEHNR and FQNEAQ (reference sequence). The CDR3 extends over 16 amino acids. V gave up 5 bases and J gave up 10 bases; unmatched junction bases: 16.

This chain connects TRBV5-5 to TRBJ2-3; 7 bases are a match to TRBD2. The V gene's germline CDR1 is SGHKS and CDR2 YYEKEE (reference sequence). The J segment lost 6 bases and the V segment lost 1 base, leaving 8 bases of the junction unmatched. The CDR3 is 15 amino acids. CDR3 region: CASSLQAGVTDTQYF. The CDR3 region has the DNA TGTGCCAGCAGCTTGCAGGCGGGAGTGACGGATACGCAGTATTTT.

This rearrangement joins TRBV6-5 to TRBJ1-1; D possibly corresponds to TRBD1 (5 bases). Germline assignment: CDR1 MNHEY and CDR2 SVGAGI. Trimming pared 6 bases from V and 5 bases from J, leaving 16 bases between. This CDR3 is 14 amino acids long. CDR3 loop: CASSLDISETEAFF. The CDR3 DNA sequence: TGTGCCAGCAGCCTGGACATTTCCGAAACTGAAGCTTTCTTT.

The chain links TRBV6-5 to TRBJ1-2; D is unresolved. The ends were cut back, 6 bases at V and 7 bases at J, with 18 bases in the middle. This CDR3 is 14 amino acids long. CDR1 and CDR2 (germline): MNHEY, SVGAGI. Here the CDR3 reads CASRPQSGEGGYTF. In nucleotides, the CDR3 is TGTGCCAGCAGGCCACAGTCTGGTGAGGGTGGCTACACCTTC.

This chain connects TRBV19 to TRBJ1-1; 8 nucleotides align to TRBD1. The CDR3 length is 14 residues. Germline V CDR1 and CDR2: LNHDA, SQIVND (reference sequence). The V gene end was trimmed by 1 base and the J gene end by 8 bases; junction bases not matched to a gene: 6. CDR3 bases: TGTGCCAGTAGTATAGGTGGACAGGGAGGAGAAGCTTTCTTT. This codes for CASSIGGQGGEAFF.

V gene TRBV28 combines with J gene TRBJ1-5, with D maybe TRBD1 (6 bases). The CDR3 sequence is 15 residues long. The germline V gene has CDR1 MDHEN and CDR2 SYDVKM. Trimming took 7 bases from V and 3 from J, leaving 16 bases between them. The CDR3 DNA reads as TGTGCCAGCACCGAAGACAGGCCCCCCAATCAGCCCCAGCATTTT. Amino acids: CASTEDRPPNQPQHF.

The V call is TRBV10-1, the J call TRBJ1-2; D is possibly TRBD1 (6 bases). The germline V gene has CDR1 WNHNN and CDR2 SYGVQD (reference sequence). V was shortened by 3 bases and J by 4 bases, with 9 bases between the two germline ends. The CDR3 covers 13 residues. The CDR3 spells CASSDYRAYGYTF. CDR3 bases: TGCGCCAGCAGTGACTACAGGGCCTATGGCTACACCTTC.